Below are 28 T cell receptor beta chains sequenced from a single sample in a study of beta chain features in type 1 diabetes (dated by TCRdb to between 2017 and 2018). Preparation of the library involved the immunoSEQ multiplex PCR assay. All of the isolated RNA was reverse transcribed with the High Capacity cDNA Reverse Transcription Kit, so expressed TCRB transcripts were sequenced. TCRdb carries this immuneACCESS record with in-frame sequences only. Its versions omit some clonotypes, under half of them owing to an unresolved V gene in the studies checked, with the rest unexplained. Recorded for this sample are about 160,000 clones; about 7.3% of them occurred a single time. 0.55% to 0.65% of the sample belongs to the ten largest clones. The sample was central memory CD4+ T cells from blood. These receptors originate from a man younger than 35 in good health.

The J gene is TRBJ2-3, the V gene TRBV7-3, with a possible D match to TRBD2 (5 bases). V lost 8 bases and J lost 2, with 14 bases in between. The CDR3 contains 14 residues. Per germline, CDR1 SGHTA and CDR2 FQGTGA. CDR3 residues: CASSTRGFTDTQYF. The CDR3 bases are TGTGCCAGCTCTACTAGAGGATTCACAGATACGCAGTATTTT.

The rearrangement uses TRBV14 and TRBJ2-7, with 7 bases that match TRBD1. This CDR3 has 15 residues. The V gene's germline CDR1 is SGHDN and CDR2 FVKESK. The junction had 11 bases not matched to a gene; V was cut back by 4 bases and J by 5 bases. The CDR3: CASSLLQGFGHEQYF. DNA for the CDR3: TGTGCCAGCAGCCTGTTACAGGGGTTCGGCCACGAGCAGTACTTC.

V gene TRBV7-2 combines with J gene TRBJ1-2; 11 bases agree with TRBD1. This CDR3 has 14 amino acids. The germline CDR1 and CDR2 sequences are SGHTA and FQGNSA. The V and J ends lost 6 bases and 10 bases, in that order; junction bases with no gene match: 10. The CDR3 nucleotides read TGTGCCAGCAGATTCACCGTGGGACAGGGGGTCTACACCTTC. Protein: CASRFTVGQGVYTF. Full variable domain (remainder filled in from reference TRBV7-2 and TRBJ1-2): GAGVSQSPSNKVTEKGKDVELRCDPISGHTALYWYRQSLGQGLEFLIYFQGNSAPDKSGLPSDRFSAERTGGSVSTLTIQRTQQEDSAVYLCASRFTVGQGVYTFGSGTRLTVV.

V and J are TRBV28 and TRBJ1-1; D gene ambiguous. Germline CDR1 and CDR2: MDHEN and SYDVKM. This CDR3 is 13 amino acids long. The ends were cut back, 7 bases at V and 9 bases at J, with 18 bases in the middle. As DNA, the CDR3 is TGTGCCAGCACCCGCGGGTTGGGTTTTCAAGCTTTCTTT. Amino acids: CASTRGLGFQAFF.

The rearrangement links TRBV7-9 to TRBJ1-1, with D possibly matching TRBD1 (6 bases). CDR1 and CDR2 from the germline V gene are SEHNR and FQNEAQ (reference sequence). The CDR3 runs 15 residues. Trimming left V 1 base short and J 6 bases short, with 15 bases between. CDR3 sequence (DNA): TGTGCCAGCAGCTTAGGGTCAGGGGATCGCGCTGAAGCTTTCTTT. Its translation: CASSLGSGDRAEAFF.

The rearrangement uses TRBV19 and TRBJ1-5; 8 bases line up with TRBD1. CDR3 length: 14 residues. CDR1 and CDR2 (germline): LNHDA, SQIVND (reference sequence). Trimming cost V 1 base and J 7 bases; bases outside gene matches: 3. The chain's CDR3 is CASSIGQGHQPQHF. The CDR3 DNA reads TGTGCCAGTAGTATAGGACAGGGGCACCAGCCCCAGCATTTT.

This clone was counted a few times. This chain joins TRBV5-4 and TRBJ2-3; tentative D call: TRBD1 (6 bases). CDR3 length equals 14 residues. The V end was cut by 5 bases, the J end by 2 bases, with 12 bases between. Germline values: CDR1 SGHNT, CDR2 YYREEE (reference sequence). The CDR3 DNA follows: TGTGCCAGCAGTCGGGACAAGGTCACAGATACGCAGTATTTT. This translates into CASSRDKVTDTQYF.

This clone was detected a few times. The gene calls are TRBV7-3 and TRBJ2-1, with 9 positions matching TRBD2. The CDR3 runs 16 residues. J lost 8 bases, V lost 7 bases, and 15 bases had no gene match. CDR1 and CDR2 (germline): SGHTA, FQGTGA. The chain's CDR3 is CASKPGVIAGADEQFF. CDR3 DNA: TGTGCCAGCAAGCCTGGGGTAATAGCGGGAGCCGATGAGCAGTTCTTC.

Written as DNA, the CDR3 is TGTGCCCTAATAGCGGGAGGTGGCACAGATACGCAGTATTTT. This encodes CALIAGGGTDTQYF. The rearrangement links TRBV30 to TRBJ2-3; 10 bases align to TRBD2. Germline V CDR1 and CDR2: GTSNPN, SVGIG (reference sequence). The CDR3 length is 14 residues. With V trimmed by 8 bases and J by 1 base, 6 bases remained unmatched.

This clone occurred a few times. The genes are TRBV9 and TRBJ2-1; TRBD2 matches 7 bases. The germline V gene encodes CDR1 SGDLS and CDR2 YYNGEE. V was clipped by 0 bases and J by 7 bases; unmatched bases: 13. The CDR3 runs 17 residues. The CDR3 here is CASSVEEGGSFRNEQFF. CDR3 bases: TGTGCCAGCAGCGTAGAGGAAGGCGGGAGTTTTCGGAATGAGCAGTTCTTC. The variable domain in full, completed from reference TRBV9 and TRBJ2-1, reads DSGVTQTPKHLITATGQRVTLRCSPRSGDLSVYWYQQSLDQGLQFLIQYYNGEERAKGNILERFSAQQFPDLHSELNLSSLELGDSALYFCASSVEEGGSFRNEQFFGPGTRLTVL.

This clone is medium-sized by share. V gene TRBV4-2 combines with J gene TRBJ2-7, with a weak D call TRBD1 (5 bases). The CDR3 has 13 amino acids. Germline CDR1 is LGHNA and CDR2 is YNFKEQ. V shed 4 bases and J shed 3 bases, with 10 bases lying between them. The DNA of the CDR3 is TGTGCCAGCAGCCCAGGACACCACTACGAGCAGTACTTC. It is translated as CASSPGHHYEQYF.

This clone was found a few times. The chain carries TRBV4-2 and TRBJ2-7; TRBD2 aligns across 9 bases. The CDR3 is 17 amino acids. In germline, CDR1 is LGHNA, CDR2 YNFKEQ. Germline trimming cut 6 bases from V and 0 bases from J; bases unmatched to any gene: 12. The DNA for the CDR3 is TGTGCCAGCAGGCCCAGTTCTAGCGGGGTTTACTCCTACGAGCAGTACTTC. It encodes CASRPSSSGVYSYEQYF.

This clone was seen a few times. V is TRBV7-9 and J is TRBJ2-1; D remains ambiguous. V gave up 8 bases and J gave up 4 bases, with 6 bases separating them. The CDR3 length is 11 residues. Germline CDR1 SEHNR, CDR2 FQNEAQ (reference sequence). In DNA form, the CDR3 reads TGTGCCAGCGTCACTTACAATGAGCAGTTCTTC. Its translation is CASVTYNEQFF.

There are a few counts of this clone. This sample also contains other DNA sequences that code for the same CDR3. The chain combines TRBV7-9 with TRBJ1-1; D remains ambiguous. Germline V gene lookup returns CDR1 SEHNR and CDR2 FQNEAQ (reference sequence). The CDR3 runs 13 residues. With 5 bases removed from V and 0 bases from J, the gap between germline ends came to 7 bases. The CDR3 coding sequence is TGTGCCAGCAGCCTCACAATGAACACTGAAGCTTTCTTT. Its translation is CASSLTMNTEAFF.

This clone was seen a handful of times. CDR3: CASSLSGSGTDTQYF. CDR3 sequence (DNA): TGTGCCAGCAGCTTAAGCGGGAGTGGAACAGATACGCAGTATTTT. The chain has TRBV7-2 and TRBJ2-3, with 8 bases lining up with TRBD2. J gave up 3 bases and V 2 bases, and 4 bases lay outside the gene matches. The CDR3 runs to 15 residues. Germline loops: CDR1 SGHTA, CDR2 FQGNSA.

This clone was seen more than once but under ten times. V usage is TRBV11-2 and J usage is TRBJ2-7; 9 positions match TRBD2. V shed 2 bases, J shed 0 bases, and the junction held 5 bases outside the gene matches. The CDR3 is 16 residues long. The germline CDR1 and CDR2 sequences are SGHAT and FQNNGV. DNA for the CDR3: TGTGCCAGCAGCTTACTAGCGGGGACGAGCTCCTACGAGCAGTACTTC. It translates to CASSLLAGTSSYEQYF.

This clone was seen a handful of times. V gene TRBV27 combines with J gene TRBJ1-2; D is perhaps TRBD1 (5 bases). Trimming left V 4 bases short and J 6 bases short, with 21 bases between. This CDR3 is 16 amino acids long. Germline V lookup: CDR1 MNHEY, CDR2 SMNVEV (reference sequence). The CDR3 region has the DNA TGTGCCAGCAGTTACACCTCACGGGCAGGGATCCATGGCTACACCTTC. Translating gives CASSYTSRAGIHGYTF.

The CDR3: CASSQVWGVPQLEQYF. The CDR3 DNA sequence: TGTGCCAGCAGCCAAGTGTGGGGGGTACCTCAGCTCGAGCAGTACTTC. The rearrangement links TRBV4-2 to TRBJ2-7; D is perhaps TRBD2 (6 bases). This CDR3 comprises 16 residues. CDR1 LGHNA and CDR2 YNFKEQ come from the germline V gene. V gave up 1 base and J gave up 6 bases, with 19 bases separating them.

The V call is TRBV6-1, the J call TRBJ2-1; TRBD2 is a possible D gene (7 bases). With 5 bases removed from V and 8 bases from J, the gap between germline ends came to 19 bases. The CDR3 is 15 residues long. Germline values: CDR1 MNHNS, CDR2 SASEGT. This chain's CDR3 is CASSKGGSGVDEQFF. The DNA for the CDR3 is TGTGCCAGCAGTAAGGGGGGGTCCGGGGTGGATGAGCAGTTCTTC.

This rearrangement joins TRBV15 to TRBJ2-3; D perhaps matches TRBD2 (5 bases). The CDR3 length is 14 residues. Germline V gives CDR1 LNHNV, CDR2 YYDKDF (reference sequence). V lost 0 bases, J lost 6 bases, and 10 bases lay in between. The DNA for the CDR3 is TGTGCCACCAGCAGAGATGAGGGTTCCGATACGCAGTATTTT. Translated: CATSRDEGSDTQYF.

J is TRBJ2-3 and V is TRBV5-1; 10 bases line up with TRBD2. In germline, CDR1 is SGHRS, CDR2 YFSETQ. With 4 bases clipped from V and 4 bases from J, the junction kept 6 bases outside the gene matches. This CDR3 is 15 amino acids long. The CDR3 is CASSVTGTSADTQYF. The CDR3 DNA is TGCGCCAGCAGCGTAACCGGGACTAGCGCAGATACGCAGTATTTT.

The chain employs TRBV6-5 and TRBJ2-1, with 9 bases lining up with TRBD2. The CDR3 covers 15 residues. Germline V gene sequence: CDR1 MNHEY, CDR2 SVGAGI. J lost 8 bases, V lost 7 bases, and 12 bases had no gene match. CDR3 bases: TGTGCCAGCACCGATAGCGGGAGCCTGTCCCATGAGCAGTTCTTC. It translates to CASTDSGSLSHEQFF.

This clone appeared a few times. CDR3 in DNA: TGCGCCAGCAGCCAAGAAGAGGGCTCATTCTCTGGAAACACCATATATTTT. Translation gives CASSQEEGSFSGNTIYF. The J gene is TRBJ1-3, the V gene TRBV4-1; D not resolved. CDR3 length: 17 residues. Trimming removed 0 bases from V and 0 bases from J, with 12 bases in between. Germline CDR1 MGHRA, CDR2 YSYEKL.

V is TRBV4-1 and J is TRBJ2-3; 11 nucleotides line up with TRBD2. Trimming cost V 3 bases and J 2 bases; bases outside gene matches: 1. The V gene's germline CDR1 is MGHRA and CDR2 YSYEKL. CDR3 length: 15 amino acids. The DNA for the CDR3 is TGCGCCAGCAGCCAGGGACTAGCGGACACAGATACGCAGTATTTT. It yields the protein CASSQGLADTDTQYF.

The DNA of the CDR3 is TGTGCCAGCAGCCACGCTAGTATCGGGGGGTTTTTCAATTCACCCCTCCACTTT. It codes for CASSHASIGGFFNSPLHF. The chain uses TRBV4-2 and TRBJ1-6; maybe TRBD1 (5 bases). V gave up 3 bases and J gave up 7 bases, with 22 bases separating them. This CDR3 has 18 residues. The V gene's germline CDR1 is LGHNA and CDR2 YNFKEQ.

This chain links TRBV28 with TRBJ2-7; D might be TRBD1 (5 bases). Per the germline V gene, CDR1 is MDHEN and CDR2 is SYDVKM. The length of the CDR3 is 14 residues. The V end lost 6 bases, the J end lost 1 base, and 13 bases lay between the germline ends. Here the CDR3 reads CASSTTGSSYEQYF. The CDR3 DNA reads TGTGCCAGCAGCACCACAGGTTCTTCCTACGAGCAGTACTTC.

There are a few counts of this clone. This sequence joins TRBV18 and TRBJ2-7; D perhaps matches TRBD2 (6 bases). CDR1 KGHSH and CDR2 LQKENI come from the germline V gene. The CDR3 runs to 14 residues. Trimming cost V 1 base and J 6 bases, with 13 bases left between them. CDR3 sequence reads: CASSPLASALEQYF. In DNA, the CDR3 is TGTGCCAGCTCACCACTGGCTAGCGCGCTCGAGCAGTACTTC.

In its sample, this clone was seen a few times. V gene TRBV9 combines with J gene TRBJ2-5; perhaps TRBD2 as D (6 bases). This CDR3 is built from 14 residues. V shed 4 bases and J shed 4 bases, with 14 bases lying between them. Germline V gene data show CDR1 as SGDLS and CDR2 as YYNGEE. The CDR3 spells CASSPIGRRETQYF. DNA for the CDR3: TGTGCCAGCAGCCCCATAGGGAGGAGAGAGACCCAGTACTTC.